This TCR beta chain was identified during a study of glioma-infiltrating T cells after dendritic cell vaccination. Study overall: Three intradermal dendritic cell vaccine injections were given every two weeks.

No glioblastoma patient carried an isocitrate dehydrogenase mutation. The immunoSEQ assay amplified TCRB CDR3 from up to 2 ug DNA. Primers: 60 V beta forward and 13 J beta reverse. Sequencing was performed with immunoSEQ multiplex PCR; in TCRdb, only in-frame clones are kept and a portion is missing. The sample has about 92,000 clones; about nine tenths are singletons. V was trimmed by 2 bases and J by 7 bases, leaving 18 bases between them. The CDR3 contains 16 residues. Germline V lookup: CDR1 MNHNS, CDR2 SASEGT. The V and J genes are TRBV6-1 and TRBJ2-1; D might be TRBD1 (6 bases). This clonotype was obtained from a human donor with glioblastoma. This specimen consisted of blood, obtained before dendritic cell vaccination. The CDR3 bases are TGTGCCAGCAGTGAAATATCCGGCAGGGGAGCGAATGAGCAGTTCTTC. Translated: CASSEISGRGANEQFF.